This T cell receptor (beta chain) was captured by sequencing in a study of immune evolution from preneoplasia to lung adenocarcinoma. Study-wide results and limits: Normal lung had highest clonality; later lesions appeared denser, more diverse. Top clone share appeared to fall from AAH through AIS, MIA, adenocarcinoma.

Assay used: immunoSEQ multiplex PCR; TCRdb lists only in-frame clones, some missing. The sample lists 1,500 to 2,000 clones, 65% to 90% seen once, with 9.5% to 11% in the top ten. Germline loops: CDR1 SGHNT, CDR2 YENEEA. V shed 4 bases and J 0 bases; nucleotides not matched to a gene: 2. CDR3 length equals 15 residues. Patients had resection in Japan or China between the mid-2010s and the late 2010s. A word on this clone: Its antigen is not identified.

This TCR derives from a person in their 70s with lung adenocarcinoma. The chain carries TRBV11-3 and TRBJ2-3, with 9 nucleotides matching TRBD1. Sequencing input: FFPE adjacent normal lung tissue. The CDR3 nucleotides are TGTGCCAGCAGCTCCGGGACAGGGAGCACAGATACGCAGTATTTT. Its translation: CASSSGTGSTDTQYF.